This T cell receptor (beta chain) was documented in a study of cytomegalovirus exposure and HLA in healthy donors. Study as a whole: Assignment to the Caucasian-associated ancestry cluster applied to over 70% of the approximately 400 genotyped donors. General study findings and limits: Accounts indicate the classifier identified cytomegalovirus status with strong specificity and sensitivity. Only CMV serostatus was available as immune exposure information.

This CDR3 has 16 amino acids. Germline CDR1 reads LGHNA; CDR2 reads YSLEER. V shed 0 bases, J shed 10 bases, and the junction held 6 bases outside the gene matches. Comment on this clone: What it recognizes is unknown.

PCR was performed using 60 Vbeta and 13 Jbeta primers. The table came from immunoSEQ multiplex PCR; TCRdb's copy has only in-frame clones and leaves some out. The sample gives some 140,000 clones, 60% to 85% of which show up once; approximately 1% is in the top ten. At the time of sampling, donors were nominally healthy, though unrecorded immune exposures were likely. This clonotype was sampled from a man between 18 and 35 years old in good health and CMV-seronegative. Sequencing was done on a sample of PBMCs. This chain joins TRBV4-3 and TRBJ1-6; TRBD1 aligns across 10 bases. The CDR3 DNA is TGCGCCAGCAGCCAAGAGGGGACAGGGGTAGGCTCACCCCTCCACTTT. It is translated as CASSQEGTGVGSPLHF.